This entry lists 15 T cell receptor beta chains sequenced from one sample in a study of CD8+CD57+ T cells in acquired aplastic anemia. It was genomic DNA that served as the template for profiling TCR beta VDJ and CDR3. TCRdb independently ran MiXCR on the reads; one entry per CDR3 protein. The sample carries 100,000 to 150,000 distinct CDR3 sequences, over 30% recorded once. The sequenced patients had an expansion of CD8+CD57+ cells seen by flow cytometry. The sequenced sample was sorted CD4+, CD8+, or CD8+CD57+ T cells (not recorded which) from PBMCs. These receptors all stem from a human donor with aplastic anemia.

This clonotype has at least ten counts. This chain joins TRBV6-2 or TRBV6-3 and TRBJ1-1; the D is unclear. The CDR3 has 13 amino acids. Trimming stripped 8 bases from V and 6 bases from J, with 16 bases between. Germline V CDR1 and CDR2: MNHEY, SVGEGT. CDR3 coding DNA: TGTGCCAGCCTCCTCAGAGGGCGGGCTGAAGCTTTCTTT. Translation gives CASLLRGRAEAFF.

There are a few counts of this clonotype. V usage is TRBV11-1 and J usage is TRBJ2-1; 9 bases map to TRBD2. Germline CDR1 SGHAT, CDR2 FQDESV (reference sequence). This CDR3 comprises 17 residues. V shed 3 bases, J shed 6 bases, and the junction held 12 bases outside the gene matches. The CDR3 is CASSLATGTSSGNEQFF. The CDR3 region has the DNA TGTGCCAGCAGCTTGGCTACCGGGACTAGCTCGGGCAATGAGCAGTTCTTC. Full variable domain (missing parts from reference TRBV11-1 and TRBJ2-1): EAEVAQSPRYKITEKSQAVAFWCDPISGHATLYWYRQILGQGPELLVQFQDESVVDDSQLPKDRFSAERLKGVDSTLKIQPAELGDSAMYLCASSLATGTSSGNEQFFGPGTRLTVL.

The DNA for the CDR3 is TGTGCCAGCAGGGGGGGAACAGGTTATACTGAAGCTTTCTTT. Translated: CASRGGTGYTEAFF. V and J are TRBV2 and TRBJ1-1; D possibly corresponds to TRBD1 (5 bases). V was cut by 6 bases and J by 5 bases, with 16 bases left in between. The CDR3 length is 14 residues. Germline CDR1 SNHLY, CDR2 FYNNEI.

The chain carries TRBV20-1 and TRBJ1-6; no clear D. The CDR3 is 16 residues long. Trimming took off 0 bases at V and 4 bases at J, with 13 bases between the two ends. Germline CDR1 is DFQATT and CDR2 is SNEGSKA (reference sequence). The CDR3 nucleotides are TGCAGTGCTAGAGATGGATGGGCAGTGTATAATTCACCCCTCCACTTT. Translated, it gives CSARDGWAVYNSPLHF.

This clonotype was counted many times. The rearrangement joins TRBV19 to TRBJ1-3; D remains ambiguous. Trimming pared 6 bases from V and 0 bases from J, leaving 15 bases between. The germline V gene encodes CDR1 LNHDA and CDR2 SQIVND (reference sequence). The CDR3 loop spans 16 amino acids. The DNA for the CDR3 is TGTGCCAGTAGCCGATCGGTTATACCCTCTGGAAACACCATATATTTT. Protein product: CASSRSVIPSGNTIYF.

V usage is TRBV15 and J usage is TRBJ1-2; D gene ambiguous. Trimming pared 3 bases from V and 4 bases from J, leaving 6 bases between. The CDR3 spans 12 residues. Looked up from germline, CDR1 is LNHNV and CDR2 is YYDKDF (reference sequence). Here the CDR3 DNA reads TGTGCCACCAGCAGCGAGACCTATGGCTACACCTTC. Protein sequence: CATSSETYGYTF.

This clonotype was seen at least ten times. V gene TRBV7-8 combines with J gene TRBJ2-7, with a weak D call TRBD2 (6 bases). The CDR3 runs to 14 residues. Deletions cut 5 bases from V and 7 bases from J, with 18 bases between. Germline loops: CDR1 SGHVS, CDR2 FQNEAQ. CDR3 nucleotides: TGTGCCAGCAGCCAGTCTGGGGCTGCGGGGGAGCAGTACGTC. The encoded protein is CASSQSGAAGEQYV.

This sequence joins TRBV2 and TRBJ2-3; D might be TRBD2 (6 bases). The CDR3 totals 14 residues. Trimming took off 6 bases at V and 3 bases at J, with 13 bases between the two ends. CDR1 is SNHLY, CDR2 FYNNEI, per germline. CDR3 in amino acids: CASRGTGSTDTQYF. The CDR3 DNA is TGTGCCAGCAGGGGGACTGGCTCGACAGATACGCAGTATTTT. Looking up the rest from reference TRBV2 and TRBJ2-3 gives the full variable domain: EPEVTQTPSHQVTQMGQEVILRCVPISNHLYFYWYRQILGQKVEFLVSFYNNEISEKSEIFDDQFSVERPDGSNFTLKIRSTKLEDSAMYFCASRGTGSTDTQYFGPGTRLTVL.

This clonotype was found many times. The V gene is TRBV9, the J gene TRBJ2-3, with a possible D match to TRBD2 (5 bases). Germline V gives CDR1 SGDLS, CDR2 YYNGEE. V gave up 10 bases and J gave up 1 base, with 10 bases separating them. This CDR3 comprises 12 residues. The CDR3 loop reads CASGRGTDTQYF. CDR3 DNA sequence: TGTGCCTCCGGGCGGGGCACAGATACGCAGTATTTT.

Ten or more counts support this clonotype. The CDR3 is CASSLGRLMNTEAFF. Here the CDR3 DNA reads TGTGCCAGCAGCTTAGGGAGACTAATGAACACTGAAGCTTTCTTT. The rearrangement uses TRBV5-5 and TRBJ1-1; D unresolved. The CDR3 length is 15 residues. The ends were cut back, 2 bases at V and 0 bases at J, with 11 bases in the middle. Germline V gene data show CDR1 as SGHKS and CDR2 as YYEKEE (reference sequence).

The CDR3 bases are TGTGCCAGCAGCTTAGTGGTGACAGGGGGTGGCTACACCTTC. Its protein is CASSLVVTGGGYTF. J is TRBJ1-2 and V is TRBV7-6, with TRBD1 matching over 9 bases. Unmatched junction bases numbered 4, after V lost 1 base and J lost 7 bases. The CDR3 spans 14 residues. The germline V gene encodes CDR1 SGHVS and CDR2 FNYEAQ.

The CDR3 bases are TGCGCCAGCAGTGAGGTACAAGCTGGAAACACCATATATTTT. Protein: CASSEVQAGNTIYF. V is TRBV10-2 and J is TRBJ1-3; D is unclear. Trimming stripped 2 bases from V and 2 bases from J, with 7 bases between. The CDR3 runs 14 residues. Germline CDR1 and CDR2: WSHSY and SAAADI.

The sample holds one count of this clonotype. This chain links TRBV9 with TRBJ1-4, with TRBD1 as a possible D gene (6 bases). CDR1 is SGDLS, CDR2 YYNGEE, per germline. Trimming took off 2 bases at V and 7 bases at J, with 15 bases between the two ends. The CDR3 sequence is 15 residues long. As DNA, the CDR3 is TGTGCCAGCAGCGTGGGGGTCGCAGGGGTTGAAAAACTGTTTTTT. It codes for CASSVGVAGVEKLFF.

The sample holds many counts of this clonotype. The genes are TRBV27 and TRBJ2-7; TRBD2 matches 11 bases. J gave up 0 bases and V 5 bases, and 12 bases lay outside the gene matches. The germline V gene encodes CDR1 MNHEY and CDR2 SMNVEV (reference sequence). CDR3 length equals 18 residues. The CDR3 loop reads CASSLSGTSGISSYEQYV. CDR3 sequence (DNA): TGTGCCAGCAGTCTAAGCGGGACTAGCGGAATAAGCTCCTACGAGCAGTACGTC.

The gene calls are TRBV5-1 and TRBJ2-6; possibly TRBD2 for D (6 bases). Germline V gene lookup returns CDR1 SGHRS and CDR2 YFSETQ. The CDR3 is 18 amino acids. Deletions cut 4 bases from V and 1 base from J, with 18 bases between. CDR3 in DNA: TGCGCCAGCAGCCCGGGACTCCGCCAGAGTTCTGGGGCCAACGTCCTGACTTTC. It yields the protein CASSPGLRQSSGANVLTF.